The present T cell receptor beta chain was sequenced within a study of a mutant IDH1 vaccine in newly diagnosed glioma. Germline-derived CDR1 and CDR2 are MNHEY and SVGAGI. The germline V and J ends were trimmed by 2 bases and 1 base, with 6 bases remaining between them. CDR3 length: 13 amino acids. The time point was: week 23, last vaccination. Doses of 300 ug of mutant IDH1 20-mer peptide were given with topical imiquimod. Profiled with immunoSEQ multiplex PCR; TCRdb holds only in-frame clones, not every one. The table shows roughly 74,000 clones, with around 85% occurring only once. A remark on this clone: Antigen unknown.

The sample in question was PBMCs, obtained from a glioma patient whose treatment included an IDH1 peptide vaccine. The chain recombines TRBV6-5 with TRBJ2-7, with D unclear. The sequence was collected from a woman in her 50s with glioma. The CDR3 DNA reads as TGTGCCAGCAGTTACGGCTTGTCCTACGAGCAGTACTTC. It translates to CASSYGLSYEQYF.